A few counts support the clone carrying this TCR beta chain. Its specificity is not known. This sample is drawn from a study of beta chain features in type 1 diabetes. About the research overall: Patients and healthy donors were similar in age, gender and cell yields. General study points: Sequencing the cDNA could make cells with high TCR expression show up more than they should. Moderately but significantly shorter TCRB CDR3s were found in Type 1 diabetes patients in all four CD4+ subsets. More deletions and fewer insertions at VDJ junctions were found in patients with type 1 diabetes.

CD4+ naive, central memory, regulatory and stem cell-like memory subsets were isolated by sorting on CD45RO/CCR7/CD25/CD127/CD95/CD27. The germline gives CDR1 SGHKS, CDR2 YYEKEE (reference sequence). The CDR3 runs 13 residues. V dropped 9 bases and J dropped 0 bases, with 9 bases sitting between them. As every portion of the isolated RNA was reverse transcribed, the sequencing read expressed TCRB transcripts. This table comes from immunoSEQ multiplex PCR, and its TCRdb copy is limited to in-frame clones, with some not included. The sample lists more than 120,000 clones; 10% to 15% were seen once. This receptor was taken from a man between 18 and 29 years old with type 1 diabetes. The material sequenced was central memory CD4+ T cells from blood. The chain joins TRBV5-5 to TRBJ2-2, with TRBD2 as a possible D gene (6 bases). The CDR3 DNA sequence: TGTGCCACCGGGACTGCGAACACCGGGGAGCTGTTTTTT. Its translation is CATGTANTGELFF.